The clone carrying this TCR beta chain appeared many times. Using its own MiXCR run on the 5' RACE reads, TCRdb lists one record per CDR3 protein. The sample has some 600,000 distinct CDR3 sequences, 7.1% seen once. The data are from a study of identical twins. This CDR3 is 18 amino acids long. V shed 4 bases, J shed 6 bases, and the junction held 15 bases outside the gene matches. In every case, the donor was a healthy Caucasian. This sample was also put to use in a study of yellow fever vaccine responses in identical twins.

The rearrangement joins TRBV12-3 or TRBV12-4 to TRBJ2-2; 9 bases line up with TRBD1. The receptor comes from a woman under 30 in good health. The sequencing input was PBMCs. The CDR3 region is CASSSTTPGQGGSGELFF. The DNA for the CDR3 is TGTGCCAGCAGTTCCACCACTCCGGGACAGGGAGGGTCCGGGGAGCTGTTTTTT.